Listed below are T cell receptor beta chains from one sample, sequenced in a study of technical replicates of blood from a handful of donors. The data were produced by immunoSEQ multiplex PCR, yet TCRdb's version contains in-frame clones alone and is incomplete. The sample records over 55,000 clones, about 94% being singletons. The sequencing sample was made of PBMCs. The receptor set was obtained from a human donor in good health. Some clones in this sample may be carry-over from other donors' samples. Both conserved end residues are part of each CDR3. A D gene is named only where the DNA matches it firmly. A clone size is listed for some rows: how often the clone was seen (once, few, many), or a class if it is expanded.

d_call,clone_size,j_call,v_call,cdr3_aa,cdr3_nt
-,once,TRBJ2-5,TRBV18,CASSPSWGGKETQYF,TGTGCCAGCTCACCATCCTGGGGAGGTAAAGAGACCCAGTACTTC
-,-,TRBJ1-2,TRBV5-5,CASSLNRVEGYTF,TGTGCCAGCAGCTTGAACAGGGTTGAAGGCTACACCTTC
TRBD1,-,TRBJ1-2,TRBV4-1,CASSLLGQGETMLRYTF,TGCGCCAGCAGCCTACTCGGACAGGGGGAGACTATGTTACGCTACACCTTC
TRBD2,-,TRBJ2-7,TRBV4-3,CASSRSGGPYEQYF,TGCGCCAGCAGCCGTAGCGGGGGGCCGTACGAGCAGTACTTC
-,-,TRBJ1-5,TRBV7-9,CASSFESHQPQHF,TGTGCCAGCAGCTTCGAGAGTCATCAGCCCCAGCATTTT
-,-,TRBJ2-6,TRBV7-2,CASSLSPSGANVLTF,TGTGCCAGCAGCCTGTCCCCCTCTGGGGCCAACGTCCTGACTTTC
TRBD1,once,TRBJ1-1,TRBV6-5,CASSYSRRGDTEAFF,TGTGCCAGCAGTTACTCGCGCAGGGGGGACACTGAAGCTTTCTTT
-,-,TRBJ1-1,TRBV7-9,CASSSTGPEAFF,TGTGCCAGCAGCTCTACAGGGCCTGAAGCTTTCTTT
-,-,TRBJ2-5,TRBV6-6,CASSKYGETQYF,TGTGCCAGCAGTAAATACGGGGAGACCCAGTACTTC
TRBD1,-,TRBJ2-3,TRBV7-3,CASSLQGASTDTQYF,TGTGCCAGCAGCTTACAGGGGGCTAGCACAGATACGCAGTATTTT
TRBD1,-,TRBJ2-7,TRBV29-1,CSVERRDRESYEQYF,TGCAGCGTTGAAAGGAGGGACAGGGAGTCCTACGAGCAGTACTTC
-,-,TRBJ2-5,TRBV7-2,CASSLFGGETQYF,TGTGCCAGCAGCTTATTTGGGGGGGAGACCCAGTACTTC
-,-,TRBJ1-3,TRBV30,CAWSNSIGNTIYF,TGTGCCTGGAGTAACTCGATCGGAAACACCATATATTTT
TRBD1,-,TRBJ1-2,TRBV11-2,CASSWTGQNYGYTF,TGTGCCAGCAGTTGGACAGGTCAGAACTATGGCTACACCTTC
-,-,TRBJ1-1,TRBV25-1,CASSESNTEAFF,TGTGCCAGCAGTGAATCTAACACTGAAGCTTTCTTT
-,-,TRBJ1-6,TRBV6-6,CASQGSSYNSPLHF,TGTGCCAGCCAGGGAAGCTCCTATAATTCACCCCTCCACTTT
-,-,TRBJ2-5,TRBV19,CASSHGGRETQYF,TGTGCCAGTAGCCATGGGGGCCGGGAGACCCAGTACTTC
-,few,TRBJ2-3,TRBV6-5,CASSYSRPTDTQYF,TGTGCCAGCAGTTACTCGCGCCCCACAGATACGCAGTATTTT
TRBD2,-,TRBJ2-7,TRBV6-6,CASTSGLAATYEQYF,TGTGCCAGCACCTCGGGACTAGCTGCCACCTACGAGCAGTACTTC
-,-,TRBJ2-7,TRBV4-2,CASSQGLDSYEQYF,TGTGCCAGCAGCCAAGGACTCGACAGCTACGAGCAGTACTTC
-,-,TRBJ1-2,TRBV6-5,CASSSSRQIYGYTF,TGTGCCAGCAGTTCCTCAAGACAGATCTATGGCTACACCTTC
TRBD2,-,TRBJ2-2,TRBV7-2,CASSWSGTSVGAGELFF,TGTGCCAGCAGCTGGTCCGGGACTAGCGTGGGGGCCGGGGAGCTGTTTTTT
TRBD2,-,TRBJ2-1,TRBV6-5,CASSYSGRGNEQFF,TGTGCCAGCAGTTATAGCGGGAGAGGAAATGAGCAGTTCTTC
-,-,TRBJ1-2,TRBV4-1,CASSQGVPYGYTF,TGCGCCAGCAGCCAAGGAGTGCCCTATGGCTACACCTTC
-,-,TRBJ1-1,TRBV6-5,CASSYHSGLPEAFF,TGTGCCAGCAGTTATCATTCGGGACTCCCGGAAGCTTTCTTT
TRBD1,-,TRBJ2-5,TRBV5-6,CASRTGGETQYF,TGTGCCAGCCGGACAGGGGGTGAGACCCAGTACTTC
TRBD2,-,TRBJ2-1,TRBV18,CASSPTSGGEQFF,TGTGCCAGCTCACCGACTAGCGGCGGTGAGCAGTTCTTC
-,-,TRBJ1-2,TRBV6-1,CASSDPKGVGGYTF,TGTGCCAGCAGTGACCCCAAAGGGGTGGGTGGCTACACCTTC
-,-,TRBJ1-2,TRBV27,CASSLRDIGTHGYTF,TGTGCCAGCAGTTTACGGGACATCGGAACTCATGGCTACACCTTC
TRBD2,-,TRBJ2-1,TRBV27,CASSILGTSGSKGGFF,TGTGCCAGCAGTATACTGGGGACTAGCGGCAGTAAAGGCGGGTTCTTC
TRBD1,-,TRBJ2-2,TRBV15,CATSRDLDRVGELFF,TGTGCCACCAGCAGAGATTTGGACAGGGTGGGGGAGCTGTTTTTT
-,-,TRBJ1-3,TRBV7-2,CASSLSQISGNTIYF,TGTGCCAGCAGCTTAAGCCAAATCTCTGGAAACACCATATATTTT
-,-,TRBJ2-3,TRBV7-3,CASSLKVGGSTDTQYF,TGTGCCAGCAGCTTAAAAGTGGGGGGTAGCACAGATACGCAGTATTTT
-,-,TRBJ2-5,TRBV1,CTSSPWGEVQETQYF,TGCACCAGCAGCCCTTGGGGGGAAGTCCAAGAGACCCAGTACTTC
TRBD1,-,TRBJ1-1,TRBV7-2,CASSLLQGQGTEAFF,TGTGCCAGCAGCTTACTACAGGGGCAAGGGACTGAAGCTTTCTTT
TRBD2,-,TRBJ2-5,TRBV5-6,CASSWPTGTSGKLETQYF,TGTGCCAGCAGCTGGCCAACAGGGACTAGCGGGAAACTAGAGACCCAGTACTTC
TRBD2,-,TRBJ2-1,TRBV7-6,CASSPESGRAYNEQFF,TGTGCCAGCAGCCCCGAGAGCGGGAGAGCCTACAATGAGCAGTTCTTC
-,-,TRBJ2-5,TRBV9,CASSVTGYQETQYF,TGTGCCAGCAGCGTTACAGGGTACCAAGAGACCCAGTACTTC
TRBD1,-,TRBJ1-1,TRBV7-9,CASSSTDRDRRVEAFF,TGTGCCAGCAGCTCGACGGACCGGGACAGGAGAGTTGAAGCTTTCTTT
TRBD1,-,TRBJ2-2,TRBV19,CASSILGGWGQKNTGELFF,TGTGCCAGTAGTATTCTCGGTGGGTGGGGACAGAAGAACACCGGGGAGCTGTTTTTT
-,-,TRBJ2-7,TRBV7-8,CASSLAGGLNEQYF,TGTGCCAGCAGCTTAGCGGGGGGGCTTAACGAGCAGTACTTC
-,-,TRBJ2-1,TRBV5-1,CASSSGSFQGINEQFF,TGCGCCAGCAGCTCCGGGTCTTTCCAGGGGATCAATGAGCAGTTCTTC
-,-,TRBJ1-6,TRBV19,CASSIAGVRSRSPLHF,TGTGCCAGTAGTATAGCAGGGGTAAGGTCGAGGTCACCCCTCCACTTT
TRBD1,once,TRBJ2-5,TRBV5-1,CASSRTGEETQYF,TGCGCCAGCAGCAGGACAGGGGAGGAGACCCAGTACTTC